These 13 T cell receptor beta chains share one sample of origin, sequenced in a study of metastatic and nonmetastatic thyroid tumors. TCRdb re-called the PCR reads through MiXCR. Of about 93,000 clones in the sample, over 9.5% were seen once. Thyroid surgery was preceded by no treatment in any patient. The specimen was blood. The receptors here all came from a female donor with papillary thyroid cancer or a benign thyroid nodule (not recorded which). Some clones in this sample may be carry-over from other donors' samples.

This clone occurred many times. This chain joins TRBV7-8 and TRBJ2-3; D gene uncertain. Germline-derived CDR1 and CDR2 are SGHVS and FQNEAQ. Trimming pared 5 bases from V and 2 bases from J, leaving 11 bases between. The CDR3 contains 14 residues. The CDR3 spells CASSPARYTDTQYF. In DNA form, the CDR3 reads TGTGCCAGCAGCCCCGCGAGATACACAGATACGCAGTATTTT.

This clone was detected ten times or more. The chain carries TRBV2 and TRBJ2-1; a weak D match, TRBD1 (5 bases). This CDR3 is built from 15 residues. The germline V gene has CDR1 SNHLY and CDR2 FYNNEI. Trimming took off 4 bases at V and 9 bases at J, with 19 bases between the two ends. CDR3 sequence reads: CASSGTITGGIEQFF. In nucleotides, the CDR3 is TGTGCCAGCAGTGGAACGATCACAGGCGGTATTGAGCAGTTCTTC.

This clone has ten or more counts. The genes are TRBV19 and TRBJ2-2; TRBD2 aligns across 7 bases. CDR3 length: 17 amino acids. Germline values: CDR1 LNHDA, CDR2 SQIVND (reference sequence). Germline trimming cut 3 bases from V and 7 bases from J; bases unmatched to any gene: 14. For the CDR3, the DNA is TGTGCCAGTAGTATGGGAAGGAGGGAGGGCCGCGTCGGGGAGCTGTTTTTT. It is translated as CASSMGRREGRVGELFF.

At least ten counts were recorded for this clone. The CDR3 region is CASSMARGGNSPLHF. DNA of the CDR3: TGTGCCAGTAGTATGGCCCGGGGAGGCAATTCACCCCTCCACTTT. The chain uses TRBV19 and TRBJ1-6, with D unresolved. The germline V and J ends were trimmed by 3 bases and 7 bases, with 13 bases remaining between them. There are 15 residues in the CDR3. In germline, CDR1 is LNHDA, CDR2 SQIVND (reference sequence).

This clone occurred many times. CDR3 region: CASRPPHGQTETQYF. For the CDR3, the DNA is TGTGCCAGCAGACCCCCACACGGACAGACGGAGACCCAGTACTTC. The chain couples TRBV6-1 to TRBJ2-5; maybe TRBD1 (6 bases). Trimming removed 6 bases at V and 5 bases at J, with 19 bases between. CDR1 and CDR2 (germline): MNHNS, SASEGT. The CDR3 is 15 residues long.

This clone was seen at least ten times. The V call is TRBV28, the J call TRBJ1-2; a weak D match, TRBD1 (6 bases). Germline lookup yields CDR1 MDHEN and CDR2 SYDVKM. V was cut by 5 bases and J by 3 bases, with 13 bases left in between. CDR3 size: 14 residues. Here the CDR3 DNA reads TGTGCCAGCAGTGTCCCGACAGGCTACTATGGCTACACCTTC. Translation gives CASSVPTGYYGYTF.

This clone has at least ten counts. V usage is TRBV7-2 and J usage is TRBJ2-7; 7 bases are shared with TRBD2. V shed 1 base and J 1 base; nucleotides not matched to a gene: 4. The CDR3 is 15 residues long. Germline-derived CDR1 and CDR2 are SGHTA and FQGNSA. The CDR3 nucleotides are TGTGCCAGCAGCTTAGAACCAGCGGGATCCTACGAGCAGTACTTC. It encodes CASSLEPAGSYEQYF.

In regard to this clone: This could be a read error, since a much larger clone is one nucleotide away. The chain recombines TRBV11-1 with TRBJ2-1, with 9 bases that match TRBD2. The CDR3 has 16 residues. CDR1 and CDR2 from the germline V gene are SGHAT and FQDESV (reference sequence). The V segment lost 5 bases and the J segment 5 bases; nucleotides outside the gene matches: 10. The CDR3 is CASSRLAVLANNEQFF. In nucleotides, the CDR3 is TGTGCCAGCAGCCGACTAGCGGTCCTAGCGAACAATGAGCAGTTCTTC.

This clone was found many times. The chain combines TRBV4-2 with TRBJ1-5; D not resolved. The germline V gene has CDR1 LGHNA and CDR2 YNFKEQ. V was shortened by 0 bases and J by 0 bases, with 6 bases between the two germline ends. The length of the CDR3 is 15 residues. The CDR3, as DNA: TGTGCCAGCAGCCAAGAATCTCATAGCAATCAGCCCCAGCATTTT. This sequence encodes CASSQESHSNQPQHF.

Only a few counts were recorded for this clone. A read error may be the cause here, since a much bigger clone is one base away. CDR3 amino acids: CASSLARNSQETQYF. The CDR3 coding sequence is TGCGCCAGCAGCTTGGCCAGGAACAGTCAAGAGACCCAGTACTTC. The chain recombines TRBV5-1 with TRBJ2-5; D is unclear. Trimming shortened V by 0 bases and J by 2 bases, and 11 bases separated the two germline ends. From germline, CDR1 is SGHRS and CDR2 YFSETQ. The CDR3 runs to 15 residues.

The gene calls are TRBV11-1 and TRBJ2-2; 11 bases line up with TRBD2. Trimming took 5 bases from V and 4 from J; bases not matched to a gene: 15. Per germline, CDR1 SGHAT and CDR2 FQDESV (reference sequence). This CDR3 is built from 19 residues. The CDR3 here is CASSHPGLAGGRSTGELFF. The CDR3 DNA follows: TGTGCCAGCAGCCATCCGGGGCTAGCGGGAGGTCGGAGCACCGGGGAGCTGTTTTTT.

This clone showed up many times. The chain joins TRBV30 to TRBJ2-2; 7 bases are shared with TRBD2. This CDR3 contains 13 residues. V lost 5 bases to trimming and J lost 0 bases; unmatched junction nucleotides: 0. In germline, CDR1 is GTSNPN, CDR2 SVGIG (reference sequence). As DNA, the CDR3 is TGTGCCTGGGGACTAGCGAACACCGGGGAGCTGTTTTTT. Its protein is CAWGLANTGELFF.

This clone turned up a few times. The same CDR3 also results from other DNA sequences found in this sample. The chain links TRBV10-2 to TRBJ2-6; 11 bases fit TRBD2. Germline V CDR1 and CDR2: WSHSY, SAAADI. Losses at the gene ends were 10 bases for V and 0 bases for J; bases not matched to a gene: 8. The CDR3 contains 17 residues. For the CDR3, the DNA is TGCGCCACCCTTGGGACTAGCGGTAGCTCTGGGGCCAACGTCCTGACTTTC. Translated, it gives CATLGTSGSSGANVLTF.